The 12 T cell receptor beta chains below come from one sample, sequenced in a study of CD8 T cells in Susac syndrome. When the RNA was reverse transcribed, random hexamers were used with an input of about 0.5 to 1 ug. TCRdb re-called the immunoSEQ multiplex PCR reads through MiXCR, storing one row per CDR3 protein. The sample carries 100,000 to 150,000 distinct CDR3 sequences, 90% to 95% recorded once. Material for sequencing was CD8+ T cells from PBMCs. These receptors came from a human donor with multiple sclerosis.

The V gene is TRBV27, the J gene TRBJ2-7, with 9 nucleotides matching TRBD1. Germline values: CDR1 MNHEY, CDR2 SMNVEV (reference sequence). The CDR3 totals 14 residues. V lost 5 bases to trimming and J lost 5 bases; unmatched junction nucleotides: 7. In DNA form, the CDR3 reads TGTGCCAGCAGTCCGGGGACAGGGTCCCACGAGCAGTACTTC. This sequence encodes CASSPGTGSHEQYF.

The J gene is TRBJ2-7, the V gene TRBV12-5; TRBD1 matches at 8 bases. The germline gives CDR1 LGHNT, CDR2 FRNRAP. V trimming: 7 bases; J trimming: 6 bases; junction bases outside the gene matches: 14. CDR3 length: 15 amino acids. CDR3 region: CASASSDREGGEQYV. Here the CDR3 DNA reads TGTGCTAGTGCTTCCTCGGACAGGGAAGGGGGCGAGCAGTACGTC.

The V call is TRBV28, the J call TRBJ1-2; D call uncertain. V was shortened by 5 bases and J by 0 bases, with 16 bases between the two germline ends. Germline V CDR1 and CDR2: MDHEN, SYDVKM. The length of the CDR3 is 16 residues. CDR3 DNA sequence: TGTGCCAGCAGTCAAGTCGGTCCGGTAGCTAACTATGGCTACACCTTC. It translates to CASSQVGPVANYGYTF.

The chain links TRBV7-9 to TRBJ2-1; the D gene is possibly TRBD2 (6 bases). This CDR3 region has 15 residues. Germline CDR1 SEHNR, CDR2 FQNEAQ (reference sequence). The V end lost 4 bases, the J end lost 7 bases, and 17 bases lay between the germline ends. Here the CDR3 DNA reads TGTGCCAGCAGCTCGTCAATAGCGGATTGGAATGAGCAGTTCTTC. Protein: CASSSSIADWNEQFF. The full variable domain, completed using reference TRBV7-9 and TRBJ2-1, is DTGVSQNPRHKITKRGQNVTFRCDPISEHNRLYWYRQTLGQGPEFLTYFQNEAQLEKSRLLSDRFSAERPKGSFSTLEIQRTEQGDSAMYLCASSSSIADWNEQFFGPGTRLTVL.

This clonotype was seen a handful of times. The chain is built from TRBV9 and TRBJ2-2; D is undetermined. Germline loops: CDR1 SGDLS, CDR2 YYNGEE. V lost 0 bases and J lost 2, with 8 bases in between. CDR3 length equals 15 residues. The CDR3 DNA follows: TGTGCCAGCAGCGTAGGCAGGCCCAACACCGGGGAGCTGTTTTTT. The encoded protein is CASSVGRPNTGELFF.

CDR3 sequence (DNA): TGCGCCAGCAGCCCCCGAACCGGCGAGACCCAGTACTTC. This encodes CASSPRTGETQYF. This sequence joins TRBV5-1 and TRBJ2-5; unclear D gene. Germline CDR1 and CDR2: SGHRS and YFSETQ. Trimming left V 4 bases short and J 5 bases short, with 12 bases between. The CDR3 loop spans 13 amino acids.

The chain uses TRBV28 and TRBJ2-1; D is possibly TRBD2 (5 bases). With 8 bases removed from V and 6 bases from J, the gap between germline ends came to 14 bases. The CDR3 sequence is 13 residues long. Germline V lookup: CDR1 MDHEN, CDR2 SYDVKM. The CDR3 is CASLSLAGNEQFF. The CDR3 coding sequence is TGTGCCAGCCTTTCGCTAGCTGGCAATGAGCAGTTCTTC.

The V call is TRBV7-9, the J call TRBJ1-5; TRBD1 matches at 8 bases. Germline V gene data show CDR1 as SEHNR and CDR2 as FQNEAQ (reference sequence). J lost 5 bases, V lost 5 bases, and 5 bases had no gene match. The CDR3 covers 14 residues. DNA for the CDR3: TGTGCCAGCAGCGGACAGGGAGGATATCAGCCCCAGCATTTT. It yields the protein CASSGQGGYQPQHF.

The sample holds one count of this clonotype. This rearrangement joins TRBV21-1 to TRBJ2-7; TRBD2 was called by the table and not checked on the DNA. TRBV21-1 is described as a pseudogene. This CDR3 is 16 amino acids long. The CDR3 is CASSPPRRLLYYEQYV. Here the CDR3 DNA reads TGTGCCAGCAGCCCCCCCCGACGACTGCTCTACTACGAGCAGTACGTC.

The rearrangement uses TRBV5-1 and TRBJ2-5; the match to TRBD2 covers 9 bases. Germline CDR1 is SGHRS and CDR2 is YFSETQ. V dropped 4 bases and J dropped 0; count of bases not matched to a gene: 13. The CDR3 has 18 amino acids. The CDR3 DNA reads as TGCGCCAGCAGCCCTGCCCTGGGGCGGGGGGGCCACCAAGAGACCCAGTACTTC. As protein: CASSPALGRGGHQETQYF. Full variable domain (rest looked up from reference TRBV5-1 and TRBJ2-5): KAGVTQTPRYLIKTRGQQVTLSCSPISGHRSVSWYQQTPGQGLQFLFEYFSETQRNKGNFPGRFSGRQFSNSRSEMNVSTLELGDSALYLCASSPALGRGGHQETQYFGPGTRLLVL.

This clonotype appeared once. The J gene is TRBJ2-1, the V gene TRBV12-3 or TRBV12-4; D may be TRBD2 (7 bases). The V gene lost 6 bases and the J gene lost 6 bases, with 15 bases spanning the gap. There are 14 residues in the CDR3. The CDR3 coding sequence is TGTGCCAGCAGAGTGGGGGGGGGCCCCAATGAGCAGTTCTTC. Its protein is CASRVGGGPNEQFF.

In this sample, this clonotype turned up a few times. This chain uses TRBV7-8 with TRBJ2-3, with unresolved D. The germline gives CDR1 SGHVS, CDR2 FQNEAQ. V was cut by 0 bases and J by 6 bases, with 1 base left in between. The CDR3 has 11 residues. The CDR3 reads CASSLADTQYF. DNA for the CDR3: TGTGCCAGCAGCTTAGCTGATACGCAGTATTTT.